What follows is one T cell receptor (beta chain) and its context. The antigen remains unidentified. The repertoire was sequenced with immunoSEQ multiplex PCR; TCRdb's copy has only in-frame clones and lacks some. The sample contains just under 90,000 clones, around four fifths of which appear only once. This specimen comes from a study of graft-versus-host responses after intestinal transplantation. Germline-derived CDR1 and CDR2 are MNHEY and SVGAGI. V was cut by 0 bases and J by 5 bases, with 8 bases left in between. The CDR3 has 13 residues. The chain recombines TRBV6-5 with TRBJ2-7; D is uncertain. This sequence originates from a human donor who received an intestinal transplant. The specimen was unstimulated CD8+ T cells sorted from spleen or lymph node cells, collected before intestinal transplant. CDR3 in DNA: TGTGCCAGCAGTTACTCGGAAGGGAACGAGCAGTACTTC. Its translation is CASSYSEGNEQYF.